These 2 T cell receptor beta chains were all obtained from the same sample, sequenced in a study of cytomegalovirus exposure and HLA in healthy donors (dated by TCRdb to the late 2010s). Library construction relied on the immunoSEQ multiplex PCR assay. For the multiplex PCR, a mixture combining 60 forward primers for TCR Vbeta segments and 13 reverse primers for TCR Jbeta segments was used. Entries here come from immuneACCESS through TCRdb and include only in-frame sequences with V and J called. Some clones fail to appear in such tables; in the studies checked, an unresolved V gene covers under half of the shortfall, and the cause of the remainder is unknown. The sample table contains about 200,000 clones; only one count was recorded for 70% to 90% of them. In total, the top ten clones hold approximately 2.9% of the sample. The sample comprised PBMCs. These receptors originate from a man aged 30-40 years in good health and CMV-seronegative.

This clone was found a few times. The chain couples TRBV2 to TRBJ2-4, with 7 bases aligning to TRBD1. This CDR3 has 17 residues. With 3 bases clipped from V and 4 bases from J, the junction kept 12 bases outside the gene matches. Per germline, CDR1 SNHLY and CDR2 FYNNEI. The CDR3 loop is CASSDGRGRLIKNIQYF. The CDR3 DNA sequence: TGTGCCAGCAGTGATGGTAGGGGGCGCCTTATTAAAAACATTCAGTACTTC.

CDR3 sequence (DNA): TGTGCCAGCAGCTCGACCGGGACAGCGTACTCTGGAAACACCATATATTTT. It encodes CASSSTGTAYSGNTIYF. The chain is built from TRBV5-4 and TRBJ1-3, with 7 bases lining up with TRBD1. With 3 bases clipped from V and 0 bases from J, the junction kept 9 bases outside the gene matches. The CDR3 is 17 residues long. Germline CDR1 SGHNT, CDR2 YYREEE (reference sequence).